A selection of T cell receptor beta chains follows, all from one sample in a study of shared clonotypes between healthy human individuals. Produced via immunoSEQ multiplex PCR; TCRdb's table is partial and in-frame only. In the table there are 95,000 to 120,000 clones, over 65% of which are singletons. Source material: memory CD8+ T cells sorted from blood. The receptors come from a woman in her thirties in good health. Both conserved end residues are part of each CDR3. The order of the fields is CDR3 protein, V gene, J gene.

CASSQVPGGISYEQYF	TRBV14	TRBJ2-7
CASPGDRPPELFF	TRBV6-1	TRBJ2-2
CASSQVGLPPYEQYF	TRBV4-2	TRBJ2-7
CASSSAGGGYEQYF	TRBV11-2	TRBJ2-7
CASSWAGEMDYEQYF	TRBV5-4	TRBJ2-7
CASSRQETENTEAFF	TRBV4-1	TRBJ1-1
CASSLEFAGTGELFF	TRBV5-1	TRBJ2-2
CASGRGSQPQHF	TRBV12-5	TRBJ1-5
CASSVGGNGELFF	TRBV9	TRBJ2-2
CASSLDRDNEQFF	TRBV6-6	TRBJ2-1
CASSLGLYNEQFF	TRBV11-2	TRBJ2-1
CASSKTGQANTEAFF	TRBV7-9	TRBJ1-1
CASSPGLAGLQETQYF	TRBV18	TRBJ2-5
CASSYWVGTEAFF	TRBV6-5	TRBJ1-1
CASSLGRDGLYEQYF	TRBV11-2	TRBJ2-7
CASSYSREGSGKTQYF	TRBV6-5	TRBJ2-5
CASRPTDSLNSNQPQHF	TRBV28	TRBJ1-5
CAWSETGWEAFF	TRBV30	TRBJ1-1
CAITTTAVNTGELFF	TRBV7-9	TRBJ2-2
CASSSNPGQTYEQYF	TRBV11-2	TRBJ2-7
CASSFQNRYNEQFF	TRBV27	TRBJ2-1
CASTGARGTDGYTF	TRBV19	TRBJ1-2
CASSTQGGELFF	TRBV9	TRBJ2-2
CASSKEAVGFETQYF	TRBV21-1	TRBJ2-5
CASSIFGRKLFF	TRBV19	TRBJ1-4
CASSFGNNSPLHF	TRBV5-6	TRBJ1-6
CASSHVGTSGLNTGELFF	TRBV7-9	TRBJ2-2
CASSQEEASYNEQFF	TRBV5-5	TRBJ2-1
CASSWDSNMNTEAFF	TRBV5-5	TRBJ1-1
CASVGGSEAFF	TRBV27	TRBJ1-1
CASSQSRQGRETQYF	TRBV5-1	TRBJ2-5
CASSLVSSGSGGNNEQFF	TRBV5-1	TRBJ2-1
CASTMTSASYEQYF	TRBV19	TRBJ2-7
CASTSQGGGYGYTF	TRBV6-5	TRBJ1-2
CASSGGHSGANVLTF	TRBV19	TRBJ2-6
CASSSRGGREFTYEQYF	TRBV11-2	TRBJ2-7
CASTPFSGNTDTQYF	TRBV14	TRBJ2-3
CASSLPTGLQETQYF	TRBV28	TRBJ2-5
CASSVGMVAGGANVLTF	TRBV9	TRBJ2-6
CASRKQGKVDEQYF	TRBV28	TRBJ2-7
CASRDRQGGYGYTF	TRBV2	TRBJ1-2
CASSYGLRGTTNEKLFF	TRBV5-5	TRBJ1-4
CASSHPTGVSTGELFF	TRBV4-2	TRBJ2-2
CATSRSGNRAEAFF	TRBV15	TRBJ1-1
CASSRRSATNEKLFF	TRBV19	TRBJ1-4
CASSYSSTGDPLEQYF	TRBV6-6	.
CASSSTGDFHEQYF	TRBV11-1	TRBJ2-7
CASSHFHGTSSQPQHF	TRBV19	TRBJ1-5
CASSRIWGQGRINTEAFF	TRBV7-8	TRBJ1-1
CASSLDGRGDEQYF	TRBV27	TRBJ2-7
CASSEAVDQPTRGYTF	TRBV6-4	TRBJ1-2
CASSTSDYIYNEQFF	TRBV6-1	TRBJ2-1
CASSPDLYSNQPQHF	TRBV21-1	TRBJ1-5